This T cell receptor beta chain is drawn from a study of blood T cell repertoires in COVID-19. The CDR3 is 14 amino acids. CDR1 SSHAT and CDR2 FNYEAQ come from the germline V gene (reference sequence). In the original workflow: Using reference gene primer amplification, nucleated cell counts were estimated. Clones were sequenced by immunoSEQ multiplex PCR, and TCRdb holds only the in-frame ones, with some missing. D and trimming were read from the DNA, whereas the V and J calls and clone size are those reported in that table. The sample carries some 190,000 clones, approximately 84% recorded once. For this clone: Germline and junction disagree at one end, which may indicate a read error.

Seattle's cohort entered during active infection and was followed longitudinally. V gene TRBV7-7 combines with J gene TRBJ2-7; 9 bases line up with TRBD1. The sequencing input was peripheral blood. This sequence originates from an elderly woman with COVID-19, enrolled during active disease. The CDR3 DNA reads as TGTGCTAGCAGCTTAGACAGGGGGTCCTACGAGCAGTACTTC. Translated, it gives CASSLDRGSYEQYF.